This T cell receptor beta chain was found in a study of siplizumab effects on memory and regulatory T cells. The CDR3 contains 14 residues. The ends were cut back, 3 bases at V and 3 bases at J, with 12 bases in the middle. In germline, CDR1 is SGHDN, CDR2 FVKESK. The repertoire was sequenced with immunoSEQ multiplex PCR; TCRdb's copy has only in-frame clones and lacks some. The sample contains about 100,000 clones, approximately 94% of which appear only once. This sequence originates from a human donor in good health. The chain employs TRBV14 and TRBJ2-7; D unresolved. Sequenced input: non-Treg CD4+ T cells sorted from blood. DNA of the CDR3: TGTGCCAGCAGCCATTGGTCACCTGGCTACGAGCAGTACTTC. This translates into CASSHWSPGYEQYF.